A selection of T cell receptor beta chains follows, all from one sample in a study of cytomegalovirus exposure and HLA in healthy donors. TCRdb keeps only in-frame clones here, not all; method: immunoSEQ multiplex PCR. The table lists some 150,000 clones, 85% to 90% of them singletons. The sequenced material came from PBMCs. Receptors were obtained from a woman aged 25 to 45 in good health and CMV-seronegative. CDR3s include the opening cysteine and the closing phenylalanine or tryptophan. The order of the fields is J gene, D gene, CDR3 length, V gene, clone size, CDR3 DNA, CDR3 protein. A D gene is named only where the DNA matches it firmly. Some rows mark clone size as missing; the rest say once, few, many or name a class of expanded clone.

TRBJ2-2 NA 16 TRBV5-1 NA TGCGCCAGCAGCTTGGTCGAGTTGCGGAACACCGGGGAGCTGTTTTTT CASSLVELRNTGELFF
TRBJ1-4 NA 16 TRBV14 NA TGTGCCAGCAGCCAGCCCTTGGAGGGCGGACGTGAAAAACTGTTTTTT CASSQPLEGGREKLFF
TRBJ2-1 NA 17 TRBV29-1 once TGCAGCGTTGATGGGGTTAGGGACAAAAAAGCCTACAATGAGCAGTTCTTC CSVDGVRDKKAYNEQFF
TRBJ1-1 NA 13 TRBV30 NA TGTGCCTGGAGTCCGGGGTTGAACACTGAAGCTTTCTTT CAWSPGLNTEAFF
TRBJ2-3 TRBD1 14 TRBV4-2 NA TGTGCCAGCAGCCTCGGACAGGGATCAGATACGCAGTATTTT CASSLGQGSDTQYF
TRBJ1-2 NA 13 TRBV19 NA TGTGCCAGTAGTATAGTTGGCCCCCGTGGCTACACCTTC CASSIVGPRGYTF
TRBJ2-3 TRBD2 17 TRBV19 once TGTGCCAGTAGTCCCTTCGGGACTAGTTATTCCACAGATACGCAGTATTTT CASSPFGTSYSTDTQYF
TRBJ1-1 TRBD1 12 TRBV19 NA TGTGCCAGTAGTATGGGACAGGAAGGGGCTTTCTTT CASSMGQEGAFF
TRBJ2-7 TRBD1 14 TRBV6-5 NA TGTGCCAGCAGTAGGACAGGGATTGGAGGGGAGCAGTACTTC CASSRTGIGGEQYF
TRBJ2-5 NA 11 TRBV5-1 NA TGCGCCAGCAGCTTGGAGCAGACCCAGTACTTC CASSLEQTQYF
TRBJ1-1 NA 13 TRBV14 once TGTGCCAGCAGCCAAGAGGGCCAGGCTGAAGCTTTCTTT CASSQEGQAEAFF
TRBJ1-3 NA 13 TRBV2 NA TGTGCCAGCAGTCAGGATTTTGGAAACACCATATATTTT CASSQDFGNTIYF
TRBJ2-7 NA 14 TRBV6-5 NA TGTGCCAGCAGTTACTCCCAAACAGGGTACGAGCAGTACTTC CASSYSQTGYEQYF
TRBJ2-7 NA 14 TRBV2 NA TGTGCCAGCAGTCCCCGGGACAACTCCTACGAGCAGTACTTC CASSPRDNSYEQYF
TRBJ2-7 TRBD1 14 TRBV5-1 NA TGCGCCAGCAGCCCGGGGGACAGGGCCTACGAGCAGTACTTC CASSPGDRAYEQYF
TRBJ1-6 NA 16 TRBV5-1 NA TGCGCCAGCAGCGGGACTTCAATGGGCTCTAATTCACCCCTCCACTTT CASSGTSMGSNSPLHF
TRBJ2-1 NA 14 TRBV6-6 NA TGTGCCAGCAGTTACGACACTAGGGTGGATGAGCAGTTCTTC CASSYDTRVDEQFF
TRBJ2-2 TRBD2 16 TRBV7-9 NA TGTGCCAGCAGCATACTAGCGGGAGCGAACACCGGGGAGCTGTTTTTT CASSILAGANTGELFF
TRBJ2-2 TRBD1 16 TRBV27 once TGTGCCAGCAGTTTGGTATTGGGGACAGCCACCGGGGAGCTGTTTTTT CASSLVLGTATGELFF
TRBJ2-5 NA 15 TRBV27 NA TGTGCCAGCAGTCTCAACGGGGGGCCACAAGAGACCCAGTACTTC CASSLNGGPQETQYF
TRBJ2-7 NA 15 TRBV10-3 NA TGTGCCATCAGTGCTCGGGACACAGGCACCTACGAGCAGTACTTC CAISARDTGTYEQYF
TRBJ2-2 TRBD1 14 TRBV14 NA TGTGCCAGCAGCAACAGGGGGGTTACCGGGGAGCTGTTTTTT CASSNRGVTGELFF
TRBJ2-7 NA 12 TRBV5-6 once TGTGCCAGCACCGGCGGAACCTACGAGCAGTACTTC CASTGGTYEQYF
TRBJ2-1 TRBD2 15 TRBV11-3 NA TGTGCCAGCAGCTCAATAGCGGGGTTACACAATGAGCAGTTCTTC CASSSIAGLHNEQFF
TRBJ2-7 TRBD2 14 TRBV7-2 once TGTGCCAGCAGCCCGGGGACTAGCGGGTACGAGCAGTACTTC CASSPGTSGYEQYF
TRBJ2-1 TRBD2 12 TRBV4-2 NA TGTGCCAGCAGCCAAGGAGCCGGGGGGGAGTTCTTC CASSQGAGGEFF
TRBJ1-3 NA 16 TRBV2 NA TGTGCCAGCAGTGATCACCCGGGTAACATTGGAAACACCATATATTTT CASSDHPGNIGNTIYF
TRBJ2-5 NA 15 TRBV9 NA TGTGCCAGCAGCGTAGGTCGGGGGGCCGGGGAGACCCAGTACTTC CASSVGRGAGETQYF
TRBJ2-7 NA 13 TRBV18 NA TGTGCCAGCTCACCACCGTACAGCTACGAGCAGTACTTC CASSPPYSYEQYF
TRBJ1-6 NA 13 TRBV25-1 few TGTGCCAGCAGTGACCTCTTTAATTCACCCCTCCACTTT CASSDLFNSPLHF
TRBJ2-3 TRBD2 17 TRBV2 NA TGTGCCAGCCCACCGGGACTAGCGTTCACTAGCACAGATACGCAGTATTTT CASPPGLAFTSTDTQYF
TRBJ1-5 NA 18 TRBV19 NA TGTGCCAGTAGTAGAGAGGTACTTATGGGGAGGAGCAATCAGCCCCAGCATTTT CASSREVLMGRSNQPQHF
TRBJ1-1 TRBD1 14 TRBV15 NA TGTGCCACCAGCATCAAACAGGGGAGTATAGAAGCTTTCTTT CATSIKQGSIEAFF
TRBJ2-1 NA 13 TRBV23-1 NA TGCGCCAGCAGTCAATCGGCTCGCAGGAGGCGGTTCTTC CASSQSARRRRFF
TRBJ2-1 NA 13 TRBV6-1 NA TGTGCCAGCAGTGACAACTCCTACAATGAGCAGTTCTTC CASSDNSYNEQFF
TRBJ2-2 TRBD1 16 TRBV10-2 NA TGCGCCAGCAGTGTAACAGGGGGCGTCAACACCGGGGAGCTGTTTTTT CASSVTGGVNTGELFF
TRBJ2-1 TRBD2 15 TRBV9 NA TGTGCCAGCAGCGTTTCCGGGGGGTCGCCCAATGAGCAGTTCTTC CASSVSGGSPNEQFF
TRBJ2-7 TRBD1 14 TRBV4-1 NA TGCGCCAGCAGCCAAGGGGACAGCGACTACGAGCAGTACTTC CASSQGDSDYEQYF
TRBJ2-3 NA 13 TRBV14 NA TGTGCCAGCAGCCTTAACTCTAGGGATACGCAGTATTTT CASSLNSRDTQYF
TRBJ2-7 TRBD1 14 TRBV11-2 NA TGTGCCAGCAGCCCGTGGGACAGTCCCTCTTCCCAGTACTTC CASSPWDSPSSQYF
TRBJ2-7 NA 14 TRBV7-9 NA TGTGCCAGCAGCGAGAACAGGGGGGGGTCCGAGCAGTACTTC CASSENRGGSEQYF
TRBJ2-3 TRBD2 17 TRBV2 NA TGTGCCAGCAGTTGGATTAGCGGGGGGGCCTGGACAGATACGCAGTATTTT CASSWISGGAWTDTQYF
TRBJ2-7 TRBD1 11 TRBV10-3 few TGTGCCATCAGTGAAGGGACAGGGAGTTGGTTC CAISEGTGSWF
TRBJ1-1 NA 12 TRBV11-3 NA TGTGCCAGCAGCCGAGGGAACACTGAAGCTTTCTTT CASSRGNTEAFF
TRBJ2-6 TRBD1 20 TRBV5-1 NA TGCGCCAGCAGCTCGAATACACCGACAGGGGGCCACTCTGGGGCCAATGTCCTGACTTTC CASSSNTPTGGHSGANVLTF
TRBJ2-1 TRBD2 16 TRBV28 NA TGTGCCAGCAGCGCGATCTCGGGGGGGGGCTACAATGAGCAGTTCTTC CASSAISGGGYNEQFF
TRBJ2-1 NA 12 TRBV27 few TGTGCCAGCAGCACAGGTTACAATGAGCAGTTCTTC CASSTGYNEQFF
TRBJ2-7 TRBD2 15 TRBV19 NA TGTGCCAGTAGGCTAGCGGGCGTTAACTCCTACGAGCAGTACTTC CASRLAGVNSYEQYF
TRBJ1-6 TRBD1 17 TRBV5-1 NA TGCGCCAGCAGCTCCTGGGGGGACAGCTCCTATAATTCACCCCTCCACTTT CASSSWGDSSYNSPLHF
TRBJ2-5 TRBD1 16 TRBV11-2 NA TGTGCCAGCAGCCTCGGAACCAGGGGGCGCAGTGAGACCCAGTACTTC CASSLGTRGRSETQYF
TRBJ2-5 TRBD2 15 TRBV18 NA TGTGCCAGCTGCGGGACTTCGGGACTAGCGGAGACCCAGTACTTC CASCGTSGLAETQYF
TRBJ2-7 TRBD1 13 TRBV27 few TGTGCCAGCAGTCCGGACAGGTCCTACGAGCAGTACTTC CASSPDRSYEQYF
TRBJ2-1 NA 16 TRBV28 NA TGTGCCAGCAGTTTACCCCGGGGGAGCTCCTACAATGAGCAGTTCTTC CASSLPRGSSYNEQFF
TRBJ2-2 NA 15 TRBV4-3 NA TGCGCCAGCAGCCAAGATAACCGACAGTCCGGGGAGCTGTTTTTT CASSQDNRQSGELFF
TRBJ1-6 TRBD1 13 TRBV30 once TGTGCCTGGGAGTCAGGGGGAAATTCACCCCTCCACTTT CAWESGGNSPLHF